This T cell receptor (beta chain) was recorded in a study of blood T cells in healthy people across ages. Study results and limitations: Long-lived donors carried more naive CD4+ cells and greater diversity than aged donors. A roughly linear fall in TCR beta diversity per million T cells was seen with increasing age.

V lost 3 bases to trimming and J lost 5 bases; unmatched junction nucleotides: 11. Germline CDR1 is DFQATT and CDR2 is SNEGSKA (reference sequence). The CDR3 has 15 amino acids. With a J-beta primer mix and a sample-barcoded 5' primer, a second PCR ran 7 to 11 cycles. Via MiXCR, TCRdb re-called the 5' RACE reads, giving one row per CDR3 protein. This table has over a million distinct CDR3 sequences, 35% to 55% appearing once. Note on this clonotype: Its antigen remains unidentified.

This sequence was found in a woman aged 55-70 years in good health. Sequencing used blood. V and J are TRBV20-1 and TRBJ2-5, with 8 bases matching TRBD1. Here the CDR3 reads CSASLPDRVEETQYF. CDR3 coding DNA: TGCAGTGCTAGCCTCCCGGACAGGGTCGAGGAGACCCAGTACTTC.